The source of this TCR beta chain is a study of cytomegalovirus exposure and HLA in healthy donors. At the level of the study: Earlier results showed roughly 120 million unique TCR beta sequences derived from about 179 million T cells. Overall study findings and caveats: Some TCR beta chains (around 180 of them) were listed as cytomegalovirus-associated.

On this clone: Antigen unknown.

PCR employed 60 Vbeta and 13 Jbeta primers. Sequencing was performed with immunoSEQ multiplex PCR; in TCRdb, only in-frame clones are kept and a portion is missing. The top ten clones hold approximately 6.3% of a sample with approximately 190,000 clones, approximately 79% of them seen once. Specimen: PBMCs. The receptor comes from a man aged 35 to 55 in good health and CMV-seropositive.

The chain's CDR3 is CASSSSRQGQRYTF. CDR3 sequence (DNA): TGTGCCAGCAGTTCCAGCCGACAGGGGCAGCGCTACACCTTC. The rearrangement links TRBV7-2 to TRBJ1-2, with TRBD1 matching over 8 bases. CDR1 and CDR2 from the germline V gene are SGHTA and FQGNSA. The CDR3 has 14 residues. Trimming removed 6 bases from V and 9 bases from J; junction bases left unmatched: 12.